The entry that follows covers one T cell receptor (beta chain) sequence. This entry is derived from a study of T cell changes during pregnancy in multiple sclerosis. Assay: immunoSEQ multiplex PCR; the TCRdb copy retains only in-frame clones and omits some. The data hold under 80,000 clones, with 85% to 95% observed a single time. Germline loops: CDR1 SQVTM, CDR2 ANQGSEA. The CDR3 covers 16 residues. Trimming took 1 base from V and 0 from J, leaving 10 bases between them. The rearrangement links TRBV29-1 to TRBJ2-6, with D uncertain. The TCR was taken from a female donor with multiple sclerosis, enrolled in a pregnancy study. The sample here was CD4+ T cells from peripheral blood mononuclear cells, taken in the second trimester of pregnancy. This CDR3 is CSVEGPRGSGANVLTF. The CDR3 nucleotides read TGCAGCGTTGAAGGCCCGCGAGGCTCTGGGGCCAACGTCCTGACTTTC.